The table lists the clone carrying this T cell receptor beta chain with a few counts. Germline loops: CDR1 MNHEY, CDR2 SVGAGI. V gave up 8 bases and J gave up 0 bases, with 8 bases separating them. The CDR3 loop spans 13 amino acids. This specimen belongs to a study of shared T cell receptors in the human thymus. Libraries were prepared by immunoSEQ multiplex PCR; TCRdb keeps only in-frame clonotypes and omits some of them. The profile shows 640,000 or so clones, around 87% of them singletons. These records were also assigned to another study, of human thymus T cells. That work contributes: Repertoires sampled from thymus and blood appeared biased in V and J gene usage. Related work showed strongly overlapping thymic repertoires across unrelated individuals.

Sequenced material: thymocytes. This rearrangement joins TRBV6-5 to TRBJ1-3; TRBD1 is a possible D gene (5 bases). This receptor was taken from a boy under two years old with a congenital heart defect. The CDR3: CASGAPSGNTIYF. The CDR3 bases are TGTGCCAGCGGGGCACCCTCTGGAAACACCATATATTTT.